This paragraph reports one TCR beta chain. Distinct nucleotide sequences in the sample also encode this CDR3. The data were obtained in a study of T cells after somatic rescue of genetic block. Germline V gene data show CDR1 as MNHNS and CDR2 as SASEGT. This CDR3 has 14 residues. The V end lost 3 bases, the J end lost 8 bases, and 13 bases lay between the germline ends. Assay used: immunoSEQ multiplex PCR; TCRdb lists only in-frame clones, some missing. The sample lists about 68,000 clones, 80% to 95% occurring once. V usage is TRBV6-1 and J usage is TRBJ1-4, with D unresolved. The TCR was taken from a man in his forties. The sequenced sample was peripheral blood mononuclear cells (PBMCs). This CDR3 reads CASSDDVFEEKLFF. For the CDR3, the DNA is TGTGCCAGCAGTGATGACGTATTTGAGGAAAAACTGTTTTTT.